This T cell receptor beta chain is from a study of blood T cell repertoires in COVID-19. Study as a whole: The United States, Italy and Spain supplied acute and convalescent COVID-19 samples.

Method: immunoSEQ multiplex PCR; TCRdb's copy keeps in-frame clones and lacks some. Here the sample spans about 270,000 clones, 65% to 90% being singletons. Germline CDR1 and CDR2: SGHTA and FQGNSA. The CDR3 loop spans 15 amino acids. The V end lost 1 base, the J end lost 0 bases, and 7 bases lay between the germline ends. V usage is TRBV7-2 and J usage is TRBJ1-5; D is unresolved. The sample comprised peripheral blood. The clonotype was recovered from a human donor in a cohort sampled during active COVID-19. The CDR3 protein is CASSLDSFSNQPQHF. The CDR3 coding sequence is TGTGCCAGCAGCTTAGATAGTTTTAGCAATCAGCCCCAGCATTTT.